This TCR beta chain was retrieved from a study of blood T cells in healthy people across ages. About the study: For every two T cells, template switching captured about one barcoded beta molecule. Regarding the study as a whole: Age brought a roughly linear fall in TCR beta diversity measured per million T cells.

This clonotype was recorded a few times. Its antigen is not identified. PBMCs, at least 7 million per sample, were isolated. With V trimmed by 0 bases and J by 12 bases, 26 bases remained unmatched. CDR1 MNHEY and CDR2 SVGAGI come from the germline V gene. This CDR3 has 20 residues. A second PCR, run for roughly 7 to 12 cycles, used a sample-barcoded 5' primer plus a J-beta primer mix. MiXCR, run by TCRdb on the 5' RACE reads, gives a single entry per CDR3 protein. The sample consists of 450,000 to 600,000 distinct CDR3 sequences, about 29% of them appearing once. These data were also filed under a second study, of T cells of mothers and their children.

The source is a boy aged 2 to 10 in good health. The chain has TRBV6-5 and TRBJ2-3; the match to TRBD2 covers 8 bases. Sequencing was carried out using blood. CDR3 in DNA: TGTGCCAGCAGTTACTCAACTAGCGGATCCACAGGCCTTTATTCCTCGCGTCAGTATTTT. Amino acid sequence: CASSYSTSGSTGLYSSRQYF.